This passage covers 25 T cell receptor delta chains from one sample sequenced in a study of γδ T cells in repeated Plasmodium falciparum infection. TCRdb repeated clone calling on the multiplex PCR reads with CATT. The sample lists around 50,000 delta-chain clones; approximately 1.8% were seen once. Bulk repertoires came from Vgamma9/Vdelta2+ or Vdelta2-negative gammadelta T cells flow-sorted from PBMC. The source material was gamma-delta T cells from blood. The source of these receptors is a pool of human donors (malaria-infected and uninfected, not separated).

This clone was observed a few times. This DNA's translation differs at residue 5 from TCRdb's protein, which comes from a much larger clone; a read error is likely, and the protein shown is translated from the DNA. The J gene is TRDJ1, the V gene TRDV2; 13 nucleotides align to TRDD3. The CDR3 has 22 residues. Germline trimming cut 3 bases from V and 4 bases from J; bases unmatched to any gene: 25. Germline V gene lookup returns CDR1 GEAIGNYY and CDR2 EKD. CDR3 residues: CACDPVLTGGYAKKKHSDKLIF. Written as DNA, the CDR3 is TGTGCCTGTGACCCCGTCTTAACTGGGGGATACGCTAAGAAAAAGCATAGCGATAAACTCATCTTT.

Regarding this clone: This likely reflects a read error, since a far larger clone is one base away. Other DNA sequences of this sample code for an identical CDR3. The J gene is TRDJ1, the V gene TRDV2; 12 nucleotides match TRDD3. Germline V gene lookup returns CDR1 GEAIGNYY and CDR2 EKD. CDR3 size: 19 residues. The CDR3 nucleotides are TGCGCCTGTGACACGGTTACTGGGGGATACCAACTACACGCCGATAAACTCATCTTT. It specifies CACDTVTGGYQLHADKLIF.

At least ten counts were recorded for this clone. This likely stems from a read error, as it lies one base from a far larger clone. This specimen includes other DNA sequences encoding the same CDR3. The J gene is TRDJ1, the V gene TRDV2, with D tentatively TRDD3 (5 bases). The J gene, missing from TCRdb, was assigned here through DNA to germline matching. CDR3 length equals 18 residues. Germline V gene data show CDR1 as GEAIGNYY and CDR2 as EKD. V lost 0 bases to trimming and J lost 0 bases, with 19 bases between them. CDR3 loop: CACDTLSTGEQYTDKLIF. CDR3 DNA: TGTGCCTGTGACACCCTAAGTACAGGGGAACAGTACACCGATAAACTCATCTTT.

This clone has a handful of counts. TCRdb records a much larger clone's protein for this DNA, with a difference at residue 3 that likely arises from a read error; the protein given is the translation of the DNA. The V and J genes are TRDV1 and TRDJ1, with D possibly being TRDD2 (9 bases). Germline matching of the DNA provided the J gene here, since TCRdb leaves it blank. In germline, CDR1 is TSWWSYY, CDR2 QGS. The length of the CDR3 is 26 residues. The DNA for the CDR3 is TGTGCTCCTGGGGAACTGGCCCTTTCCCCTTCCTACATCGAGGGATACGCCAAACAGTACACCGATAAACTCATCTTT. Its translation is CAPGELALSPSYIEGYAKQYTDKLIF.

This clone appeared many times. TCRdb's protein for this DNA is that of a much larger clone and differs from the translation at residue 5, likely a read error; the protein shown is the DNA translation. The gene calls are TRDV1 and TRDJ1; 12 nucleotides match TRDD3. Germline lookup yields CDR1 TSWWSYY and CDR2 QGS. The CDR3 extends over 20 amino acids. V gave up 4 bases and J gave up 5 bases; unmatched junction bases: 20. CDR3 amino acids: CALGGGKTPWTGGYRDKLIF. CDR3 in DNA: TGTGCTCTTGGGGGAGGGAAGACCCCCTGGACTGGGGGATACCGAGATAAACTCATCTTT.

On this clone: TCRdb assigns this DNA the protein of a much larger clone, which departs from its translation at residue 9; this likely reflects a read error, and the protein shown comes from translating the DNA. The chain links TRDV1 to TRDJ1, with D maybe TRDD3 (5 bases). No J gene was available from TCRdb, and it was assigned here by a germline match of the DNA. Per the germline V gene, CDR1 is TSWWSYY and CDR2 is QGS. Trimming cost V 5 bases and J 1 base, with 23 bases left between them. The CDR3 totals 18 residues. The CDR3 protein is CALGPTLGNTLLTDKLIF. CDR3 nucleotide sequence: TGTGCTCTTGGGCCGACTTTGGGGAATACACTTCTCACCGATAAACTCATCTTT.

This clone has more than one count but fewer than ten. TCRdb's entry gives the protein of a much larger clone, which mismatches this DNA's translation at residue 15, likely from a read error; the protein reported here is translated from the DNA. This sequence joins TRDV1 and TRDJ1; 7 nucleotides line up with TRDD3. The J gene, absent from TCRdb, was called here by matching the DNA to germline. Per germline, CDR1 TSWWSYY and CDR2 QGS. Trimming at V came to 0 bases and at J to 0 bases, leaving 37 bases not matched to a gene. CDR3 length: 27 residues. The CDR3 loop reads CALGELRYWVPFKYRGILGAYTDKLIF. CDR3 nucleotides: TGTGCTCTTGGGGAACTTCGGTACTGGGTCCCGTTCAAATACCGGGGGATCCTGGGGGCGTACACCGATAAACTCATCTTT.

Only a few counts were recorded for this clone. TCRdb has a much larger clone's protein, which differs at residue 12 from the translation of this DNA, likely because of a read error; what is shown is the protein translated from the DNA. The chain links TRDV2 to TRDJ3; TRDD3 might be the D (6 bases). TCRdb does not report a J gene; here it was assigned by matching the DNA to germline references. Germline CDR1 is GEAIGNYY and CDR2 is EKD. This CDR3 spans 18 amino acids. DNA of the CDR3: TGTGCCTGTGACACCGTTAGGGACCGTACCTGGGGCACCCGACAGATGTTTTTC. Its protein product is CACDTVRDRTWGTRQMFF.

This clone is judged medium-sized. This specimen includes other DNA sequences encoding the same CDR3. The CDR3 DNA reads TGTGCCTTTCGATCACTTTCCCATAGTAATAAACTCATCTTT. Encoded protein: CAFRSLSHSNKLIF. The genes are TRDV3 and TRDJ1, with D maybe TRDD1 (5 bases). Germline V gives CDR1 TVYSNPD, CDR2 GDNSRS (reference sequence). The V and J ends lost 2 bases and 6 bases respectively, with 19 bases between them. CDR3 length: 14 residues.

A note on this clone: TCRdb's protein for this DNA is that of a much larger clone and differs from the translation at residue 6, likely a read error; the protein shown is the DNA translation. This chain joins TRDV1 and TRDJ1; possibly TRDD2 or TRDD3 for D (5 bases each). Assignment of the J gene here rests on matching the DNA to germline, because TCRdb gives none. V lost 2 bases and J 0 bases, leaving 67 bases between the germline ends. The V gene's germline CDR1 is TSWWSYY and CDR2 QGS. The CDR3 runs 34 residues. The CDR3 reads CALGEIHPSYTSTGTLRSPDTLAYWKPYTDKLIF. CDR3 sequence (DNA): TGTGCTCTTGGGGAAATTCACCCATCCTATACGTCAACGGGGACTTTGAGATCCCCCGACACCCTTGCGTACTGGAAACCTTACACCGATAAACTCATCTTT.

This clone was detected ten times or more. A far more abundant clone sits one base away, making this likely a read error. The sample has other DNA sequences that encode this CDR3 too. The CDR3 reads CACDMVGFLPNLPAGAYTDKLIF. CDR3 nucleotide sequence: TGTGCCTGTGACATGGTCGGATTTCTCCCAAACCTTCCTGCTGGAGCGTACACCGATAAACTCATCTTT. This rearrangement joins TRDV2 to TRDJ1; 7 bases match TRDD2. TCRdb offers no J gene call, so here the DNA was matched to germline to obtain one. CDR1 and CDR2 from the germline V gene are GEAIGNYY and EKD. The V gene end was trimmed by 2 bases and the J gene end by 0 bases; junction bases not matched to a gene: 29. The CDR3 loop spans 23 amino acids.

A word on this clone: A read error likely explains this, since a far larger clone differs by one base. Other DNA sequences of this sample code for an identical CDR3. The rearrangement uses TRDV2 and TRDJ1; 7 bases line up with TRDD3. Since TCRdb gives no J gene, matching the DNA to germline was used here to assign it. There are 22 residues in the CDR3. J gave up 5 bases and V 1 base, and 30 bases lay outside the gene matches. Germline V lookup: CDR1 GEAIGNYY, CDR2 EKD. CDR3 loop: CACDTQRLMEAPTGEGTDKLIF. For the CDR3, the DNA is TGTGCCTGTGACACACAACGGCTCATGGAGGCACCGACTGGGGAAGGTACTGATAAACTCATCTTT.

The table lists this clone with a few counts. The mismatch at residue 13 between this DNA's translation and the TCRdb protein of a much larger clone likely reflects a read error; the protein shown is translated from the DNA. The J gene went uncalled, whereas the V gene is TRDV1; the D call in the table, TRDD3, was not verified against the DNA. The CDR3 sequence is 15 residues long. CDR1 is TSWWSYY and CDR2 is QGS in the germline V gene. The CDR3 loop reads CALGELDIGPLKPIF. In DNA form, the CDR3 reads TGTGCTCTTGGGGAACTAGACATAGGACCGTTGAAACCCATCTTT.

Worth noting for this clone: This DNA's translation and the protein TCRdb lists, from a much larger clone, do not match at residue 5, likely due to a read error; the protein shown is translated from the DNA. The chain recombines TRDV1 with TRDJ1; 9 bases are a match to TRDD3. As TCRdb names no J gene, one was assigned here on the basis of a DNA match to germline. This CDR3 is built from 22 residues. Per germline, CDR1 TSWWSYY and CDR2 QGS. V gave up 5 bases and J gave up 2 bases; unmatched junction bases: 27. The DNA for the CDR3 is TGTGCTCTTGGGAAACAAGTCCCACTCCACATCGGAGCAGGGGATACGACCGATAAACTCATCTTT. This gives the protein CALGKQVPLHIGAGDTTDKLIF.

In this sample, this clone turned up many times. The protein recorded in TCRdb matches a much larger clone and deviates from this DNA's translation at residue 14, suggesting a read error; the protein here is obtained by translating the DNA. The rearrangement links TRDV1 to TRDJ1, with D perhaps matching TRDD3 (8 bases). The J gene, not given by TCRdb, was assigned here from a germline match of the nucleotide sequence. CDR3 size: 24 residues. CDR1 is TSWWSYY, CDR2 QGS, per germline. CDR3: CALGKFLLLPWGTRIPRYTDKLIF. The CDR3 DNA reads as TGTGCCCTGGGCAAATTCCTACTTCTCCCCTGGGGGACAAGAATCCCGAGGTACACCGATAAACTCATCTTT.

This clone was recorded at least ten times. This sequence is one base from a far larger clone and is likely a read error. At the DNA level, this CDR3 is encoded by other sequences in the same sample as well. V gene TRDV1 was called; the J gene was not; the table's D call, TRDD3, has no DNA check behind it. This CDR3 contains 27 residues. Looked up from germline, CDR1 is TSWWSYY and CDR2 is QGS. The CDR3 is CALGEPDGEVSGSILGDTLTSTDKLIF. As DNA, the CDR3 is TGTGCTCTTGGGGAACCCGATGGGGAAGTCTCCGGGTCCATACTGGGGGATACACTCACATCTACCGATAAGCTCATCTTT.

This clone was seen only a few times. A far larger clone lies a single base away; this is likely a read error. The sample carries other DNA sequences with the same CDR3. V gene assignment gives TRDV3, but the J gene was left uncalled; TRDD3 is the table's D call, not checked against the DNA. The CDR3 extends over 16 amino acids. Germline V lookup: CDR1 TVYSNPD, CDR2 GDNSRS (reference sequence). CDR3 sequence: CASPPFTGGPTDKLIF. CDR3 sequence (DNA): TGTGCCTCCCCCCCGTTTACTGGGGGACCCACCGATAAGCTCATCTTT.

This clone was recorded at least ten times. The chain couples TRDV1 to TRDJ1; a possible D gene is TRDD3 (6 bases). The V and J ends lost 1 base and 0 bases respectively, with 30 bases between them. Germline CDR1 reads TSWWSYY; CDR2 reads QGS. The CDR3 is made up of 22 amino acids. CDR3: CALGERGLSLTWGSLYTDKLIF. CDR3 nucleotide sequence: TGTGCTCTTGGGGAACGGGGGCTCTCTCTGACCTGGGGATCCCTTTACACCGATAAACTCATCTTT.

This clone has a count of ten or more. It differs at one base from a far larger clone, so likely a read error. Other DNA sequences of this sample code for an identical CDR3. The chain is built from TRDV1 and TRDJ1; weak D call: TRDD3 (5 bases). Germline V gene data show CDR1 as TSWWSYY and CDR2 as QGS. The CDR3 contains 17 residues. The DNA for the CDR3 is TGTGCCCTTTGTCTGATCCATGACTGGCGTCGGGACCATAAACTCATCTTT. Translated: CALCLIHDWRRDHKLIF.

This clone has a handful of counts. This probably arose from a read error, given a far larger clone one base away. The same CDR3 arises from other DNA sequences in this sample as well. This sequence joins TRDV2 and TRDJ3, with TRDD3 identical over 9 bases. Assignment of the J gene here rests on matching the DNA to germline, because TCRdb gives none. This CDR3 region has 21 residues. V was clipped by 1 base and J by 0 bases; unmatched bases: 12. CDR1 and CDR2 from the germline V gene are GEAIGNYY and EKD. CDR3 region: CACDTASTGGLSSWDTRQMFF. In DNA form, the CDR3 reads TGTGCCTGTGACACGGCAAGTACTGGGGGACTAAGCTCCTGGGACACCCGACAGATGTTTTTC.

This clone came up many times. One base separates it from a far larger clone, so it is likely a read error. Distinct nucleotide sequences in the sample also encode this CDR3. The rearrangement joins TRDV3 to TRDJ1; 9 bases are shared with TRDD3. The germline gives CDR1 TVYSNPD, CDR2 GDNSRS (reference sequence). CDR3 length: 17 residues. DNA of the CDR3: TGTGCTCAAAGGTTAAGGACTGGGGGACCCTATACCGATAAACTCATCTTT. Translating it yields CAQRLRTGGPYTDKLIF.

This clone was observed a handful of times. A single base is all that separates this from a far larger clone, so a read error is likely. The identical CDR3 is also encoded by other nucleotide sequences in the sample. This rearrangement joins TRDV3 to TRDJ1, with 9 nucleotides matching TRDD3. Germline loops: CDR1 TVYSNPD, CDR2 GDNSRS (reference sequence). Germline trimming cut 1 base from V and 0 bases from J; bases unmatched to any gene: 27. This CDR3 is built from 22 residues. The CDR3 reads CAFKAFLDFIYWGTSYTDKLIF. The CDR3 region has the DNA TGTGCCTTTAAGGCTTTCCTAGATTTTATTTACTGGGGGACGTCGTACACCGATAAACTCATCTTT.

The rearrangement joins TRAV38-2/DV8 to TRDJ1, with 7 bases fitting TRDD3. TCRdb offers no J gene call, so here the DNA was matched to germline to obtain one. Trimming cost V 0 bases and J 3 bases; bases outside gene matches: 20. This CDR3 contains 20 residues. Germline V lookup: CDR1 TSESDYY, CDR2 QEAYKQQN. The CDR3 nucleotides read TGTGCTTATAGGAGCGCGAGCCTACTGGGGATTTACCCTATACCCGATAAACTCATCTTT. Encoded protein: CAYRSASLLGIYPIPDKLIF.

Concerning this clone: TCRdb's listed protein matches a much larger clone and diverges from this DNA's translation at residue 14, likely through a read error; the protein shown comes from the DNA. The V gene reported is TRDV1; the J gene is uncalled; the table names TRDD3, a call not compared with the DNA. The CDR3 sequence is 28 residues long. Germline assignment: CDR1 TSWWSYY and CDR2 QGS. CDR3 in DNA: TGTGCTCTTGGGGAACTAGTCCCCAGATACCTTCCCGTCGACCAAACTGGGGGATACTCAAGTCAAAAATGGGTGCTCATCTTT. Amino acid sequence: CALGELVPRYLPVDQTGGYSSQKWVLIF.

Remarks on this clone: TCRdb's entry gives the protein of a much larger clone, which mismatches this DNA's translation at residue 10, likely from a read error; the protein reported here is translated from the DNA. The chain joins TRDV1 to TRDJ1; D call uncertain. The germline V gene encodes CDR1 TSWWSYY and CDR2 QGS. The germline V and J ends were trimmed by 5 bases and 5 bases, with 18 bases remaining between them. This CDR3 is 15 amino acids long. CDR3 sequence: CALGSTYPLEDKLIF. The DNA for the CDR3 is TGTGCTCTTGGGTCCACTTATCCGCTGGAGGATAAACTCATCTTT.